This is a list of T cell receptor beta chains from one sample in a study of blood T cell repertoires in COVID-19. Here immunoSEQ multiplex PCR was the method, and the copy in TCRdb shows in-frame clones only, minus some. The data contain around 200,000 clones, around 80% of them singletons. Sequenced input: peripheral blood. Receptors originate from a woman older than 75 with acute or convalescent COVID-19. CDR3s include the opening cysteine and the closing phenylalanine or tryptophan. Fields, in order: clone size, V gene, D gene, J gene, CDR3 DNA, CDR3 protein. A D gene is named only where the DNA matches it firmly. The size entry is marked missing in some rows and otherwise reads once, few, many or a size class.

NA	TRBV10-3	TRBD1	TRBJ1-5	TGTGCCATCAGCGCCCATGGGACAGGGGCTGCCCAGCCCCAGCATTTT	CAISAHGTGAAQPQHF
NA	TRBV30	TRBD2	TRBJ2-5	TGTGCCTGGAGTGTACTAGCGGGGGGACAAGAGACCCAGTACTTC	CAWSVLAGGQETQYF
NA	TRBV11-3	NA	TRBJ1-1	TGTGCCAGCAGCCCCATTGCGGGCACTGAAGCTTTCTTT	CASSPIAGTEAFF
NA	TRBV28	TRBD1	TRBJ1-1	TGTGCCAGCGCCTCAGGGGGGCGGGCTGAAGCTTTCTTT	CASASGGRAEAFF
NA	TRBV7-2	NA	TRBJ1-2	TGTGCCAGCAGCGAACAGGGAAACACAAACTATGGCTACACCTTC	CASSEQGNTNYGYTF
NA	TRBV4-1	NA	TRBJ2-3	TGCGCCAGCAGCAGACAGGCGGAATGGGATACGCAGTATTTT	CASSRQAEWDTQYF
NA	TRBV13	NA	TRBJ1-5	TGTGCCAGCAGCCCAGGGTCCAATCAGCCCCAGCATTTT	CASSPGSNQPQHF
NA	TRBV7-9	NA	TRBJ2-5	TGTGCCAGCAGCTTGCGGACACTGCAAGAGACCCAGTACTTC	CASSLRTLQETQYF
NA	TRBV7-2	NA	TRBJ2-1	TGTGCCAGCAGCTTAGTTGAAGGGGGACAGTTCTTC	CASSLVEGGQFF
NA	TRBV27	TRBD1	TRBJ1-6	TGTGCCAGCAGTTTTCGGTCAGGGGGCGGGAATTCACCCCTCCACTTT	CASSFRSGGGNSPLHF
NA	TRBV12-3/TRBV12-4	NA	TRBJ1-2	TGTGCCAGCAGTCTGGACCCGGGGTATGGCTACACCTTC	CASSLDPGYGYTF
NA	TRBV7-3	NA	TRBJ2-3	TGTGCCAGCAGCTTGGACAGAGGTGACACAGATACGCAGTATTTT	CASSLDRGDTDTQYF
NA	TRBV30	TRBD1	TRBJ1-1	TGTGCCTGGAAAAAGGACAGGGACACTGAAGCTTTCTTT	CAWKKDRDTEAFF
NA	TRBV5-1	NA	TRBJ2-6	TGCGCCAGCAGCTTGGCCGACACATCTGGGGCCAACGTCCTGACTTTC	CASSLADTSGANVLTF
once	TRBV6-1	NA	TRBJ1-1	TGTGCCAGCAGTGTTGGGACAATCAACCCGAACACTGAAGCTTTCTTT	CASSVGTINPNTEAFF